This T cell receptor (beta chain) was sequenced for a study of shared T cell receptors in the human thymus. TCRdb keeps only in-frame clones here, not all; method: immunoSEQ multiplex PCR. The data contain under 700,000 clones, about 84% of them singletons. Unmatched junction bases numbered 4, after V lost 2 bases and J lost 2 bases. This CDR3 comprises 15 residues. The germline CDR1 and CDR2 sequences are SGHDN and FVKESK. The same specimen was also included in a second study, on human thymus T cells. That paper adds: Congenital heart defects were the reason for the corrective surgery that the donors, healthy Finnish infants, were having. Thymus pieces cut out during corrective heart surgery were the tissue that was used. Usage of V and J genes appeared biased in thymic and blood repertoires. Related reports documented highly overlapping thymic repertoires among unrelated individuals.

Sequencing input: thymocytes. The origin of this receptor is a boy younger than two with a congenital heart defect. The chain recombines TRBV14 with TRBJ2-3; TRBD2 agrees at 7 bases. Here the CDR3 DNA reads TGTGCCAGCAGCCAAAGGGGACTACCCACAGATACGCAGTATTTT. It yields the protein CASSQRGLPTDTQYF.